This T cell receptor beta chain was recorded in a study of low-dose radiotherapy and immunotherapy resistance in tumors. This clonotype has at least ten counts. V lost 6 bases to trimming and J lost 3 bases; unmatched junction nucleotides: 12. This CDR3 contains 17 residues. Germline V gives CDR1 SGHTA, CDR2 FQGNSA. Regarding time point: after trial treatment. As for treatment: LDRT plus nivolumab, ipilimumab, low-dose cyclophosphamide and aspirin (RACIN trial). Amplification of TCRs used a constant-region primer and V-primer adapter for roughly 21 PCR cycles. TCRdb redid the calling of the reads with MiXCR, one entry per CDR3 protein. The sample includes some 52,000 distinct CDR3 sequences, roughly 33% of them seen just once.

The sample in question was PBMCs, obtained after low-dose radiotherapy plus immunotherapy. The chain has TRBV7-2 and TRBJ2-3; 10 bases fit TRBD2. The receptor was derived from a male donor with rectosigmoid adenocarcinoma. The CDR3 DNA reads as TGTGCCAGCAGGCCTACTAGCGGGGCGTTCGTGACAGATACGCAGTATTTT. This translates into CASRPTSGAFVTDTQYF.